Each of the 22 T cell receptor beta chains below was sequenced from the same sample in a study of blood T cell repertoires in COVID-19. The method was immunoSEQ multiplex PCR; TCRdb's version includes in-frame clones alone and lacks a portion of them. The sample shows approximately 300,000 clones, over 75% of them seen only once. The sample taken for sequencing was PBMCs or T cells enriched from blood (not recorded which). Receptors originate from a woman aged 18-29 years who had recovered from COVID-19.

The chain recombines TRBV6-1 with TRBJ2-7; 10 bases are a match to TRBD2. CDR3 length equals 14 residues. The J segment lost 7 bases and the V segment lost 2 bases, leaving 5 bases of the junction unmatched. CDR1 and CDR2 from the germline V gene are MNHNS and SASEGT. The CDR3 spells CASSELAGEGEQYF. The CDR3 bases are TGTGCCAGCAGTGAACTAGCGGGAGAAGGAGAGCAGTACTTC.

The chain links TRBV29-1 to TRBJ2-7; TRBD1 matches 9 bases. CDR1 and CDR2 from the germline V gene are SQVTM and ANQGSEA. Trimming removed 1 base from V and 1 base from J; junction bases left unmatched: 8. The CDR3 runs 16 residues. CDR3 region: CSVEAPGQGTSYEQYF. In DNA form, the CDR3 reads TGCAGCGTTGAAGCCCCGGGACAGGGAACTTCCTACGAGCAGTACTTC.

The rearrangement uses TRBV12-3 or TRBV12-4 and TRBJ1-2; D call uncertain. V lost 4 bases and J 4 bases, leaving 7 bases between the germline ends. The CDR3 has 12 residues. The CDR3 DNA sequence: TGTGCCAGCAGTTCCTCCAGCTATGGCTACACCTTC. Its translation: CASSSSSYGYTF.

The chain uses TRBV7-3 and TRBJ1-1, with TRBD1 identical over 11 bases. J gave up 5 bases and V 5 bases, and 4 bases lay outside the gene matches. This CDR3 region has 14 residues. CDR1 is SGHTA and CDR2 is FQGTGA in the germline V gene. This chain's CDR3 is CASSPGDRGTEAFF. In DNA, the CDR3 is TGTGCCAGCAGCCCGGGGGACAGGGGGACTGAAGCTTTCTTT.

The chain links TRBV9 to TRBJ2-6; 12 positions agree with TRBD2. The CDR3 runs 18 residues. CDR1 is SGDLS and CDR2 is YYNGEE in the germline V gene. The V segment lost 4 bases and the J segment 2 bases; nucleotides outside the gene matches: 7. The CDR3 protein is CASSLTSGGSTGANVLTF. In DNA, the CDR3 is TGTGCCAGCAGCTTGACTAGCGGGGGATCTACTGGGGCCAACGTCCTGACTTTC.

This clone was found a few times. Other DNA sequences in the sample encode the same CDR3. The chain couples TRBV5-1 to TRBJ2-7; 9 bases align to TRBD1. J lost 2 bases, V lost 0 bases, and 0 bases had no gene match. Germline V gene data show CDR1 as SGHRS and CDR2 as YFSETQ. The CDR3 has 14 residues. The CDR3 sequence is CASSLGTGAYEQYF. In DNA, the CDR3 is TGCGCCAGCAGCTTGGGGACAGGGGCCTACGAGCAGTACTTC.

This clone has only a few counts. The CDR3 region is CASSSSGGYTGELFF. CDR3 nucleotide sequence: TGTGCCAGCAGCTCTAGCGGGGGATATACCGGGGAGCTGTTTTTT. The chain employs TRBV7-9 and TRBJ2-2, with 10 positions matching TRBD2. The CDR3 consists of 15 residues. The germline V gene has CDR1 SEHNR and CDR2 FQNEAQ (reference sequence). V shed 4 bases and J 5 bases; nucleotides not matched to a gene: 4.

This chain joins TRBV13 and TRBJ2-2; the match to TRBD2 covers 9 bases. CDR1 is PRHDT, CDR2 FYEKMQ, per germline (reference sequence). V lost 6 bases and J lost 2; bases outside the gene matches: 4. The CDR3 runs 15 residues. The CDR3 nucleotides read TGTGCCAGCAGTCCGGGACTAGCAAACACCGGGGAGCTGTTTTTT. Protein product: CASSPGLANTGELFF.

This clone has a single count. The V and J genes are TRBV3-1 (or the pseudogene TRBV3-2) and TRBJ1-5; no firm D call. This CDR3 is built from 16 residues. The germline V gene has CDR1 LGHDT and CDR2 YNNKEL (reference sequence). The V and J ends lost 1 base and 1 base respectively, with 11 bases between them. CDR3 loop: CASSQGSGESNQPQHF. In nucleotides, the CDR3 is TGTGCCAGCAGCCAAGGTAGTGGGGAGAGCAATCAGCCCCAGCATTTT.

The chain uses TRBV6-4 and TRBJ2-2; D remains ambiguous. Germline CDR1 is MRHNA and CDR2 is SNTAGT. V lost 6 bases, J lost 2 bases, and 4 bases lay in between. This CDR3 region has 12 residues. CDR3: CASSPNTGELFF. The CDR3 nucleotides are TGTGCCAGCAGCCCAAACACCGGGGAGCTGTTTTTT.

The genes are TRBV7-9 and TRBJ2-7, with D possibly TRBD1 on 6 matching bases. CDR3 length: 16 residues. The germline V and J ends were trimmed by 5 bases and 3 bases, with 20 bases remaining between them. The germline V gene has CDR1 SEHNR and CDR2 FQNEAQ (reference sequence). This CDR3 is CASSPRTGSTGYEQYF. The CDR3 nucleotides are TGTGCCAGCAGCCCTCGGACTGGTTCGACAGGCTACGAGCAGTACTTC.

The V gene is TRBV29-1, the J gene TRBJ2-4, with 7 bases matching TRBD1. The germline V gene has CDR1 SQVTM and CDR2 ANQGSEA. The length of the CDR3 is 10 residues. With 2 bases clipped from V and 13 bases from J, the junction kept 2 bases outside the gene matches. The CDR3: CSVEMGQQYF. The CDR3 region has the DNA TGCAGCGTTGAAATGGGACAGCAGTACTTC.

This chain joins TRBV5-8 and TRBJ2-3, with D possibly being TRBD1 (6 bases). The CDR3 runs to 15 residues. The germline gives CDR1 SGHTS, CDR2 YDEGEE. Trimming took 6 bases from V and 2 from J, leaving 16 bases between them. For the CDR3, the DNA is TGTGCCAGCACCGCCCTAGGGGGAATCACAGATACGCAGTATTTT. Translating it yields CASTALGGITDTQYF.

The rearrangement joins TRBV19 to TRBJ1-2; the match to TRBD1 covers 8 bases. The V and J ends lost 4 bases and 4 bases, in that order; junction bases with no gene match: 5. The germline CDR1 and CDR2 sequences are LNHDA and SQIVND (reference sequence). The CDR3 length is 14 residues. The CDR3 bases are TGTGCCAGTAGTACGGGACAGGTTGCCTATGGCTACACCTTC. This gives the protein CASSTGQVAYGYTF.

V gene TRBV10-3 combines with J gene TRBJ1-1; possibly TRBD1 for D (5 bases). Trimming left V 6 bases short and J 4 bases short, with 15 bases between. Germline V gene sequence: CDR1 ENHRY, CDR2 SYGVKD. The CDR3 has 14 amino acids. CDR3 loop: CAIRGRDMGTEAFF. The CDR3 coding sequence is TGTGCCATCAGGGGCAGGGATATGGGCACTGAAGCTTTCTTT.

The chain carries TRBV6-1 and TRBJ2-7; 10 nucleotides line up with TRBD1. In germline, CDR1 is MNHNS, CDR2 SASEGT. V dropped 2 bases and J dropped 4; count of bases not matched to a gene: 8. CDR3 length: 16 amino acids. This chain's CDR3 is CASSENLPGQGYEQYF. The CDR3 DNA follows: TGTGCCAGCAGTGAAAACCTTCCGGGACAGGGGTACGAGCAGTACTTC.

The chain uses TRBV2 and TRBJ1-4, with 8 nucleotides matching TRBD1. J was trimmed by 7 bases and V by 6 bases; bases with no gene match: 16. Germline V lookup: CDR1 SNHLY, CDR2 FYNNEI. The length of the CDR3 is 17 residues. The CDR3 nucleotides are TGTGCCAGCAGGCTAGGACAGGGAGCGCTCTTACTTGAAAAACTGTTTTTT. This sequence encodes CASRLGQGALLLEKLFF.

CDR3 nucleotides: TGCGCCAGCAGCCAAGTTCCGGGTCGGAGACAGCCCCAGCATTTT. It encodes CASSQVPGRRQPQHF. The rearrangement uses TRBV4-1 and TRBJ1-5, with no clear D. From germline, CDR1 is MGHRA and CDR2 YSYEKL. V was cut by 1 base and J by 7 bases, with 14 bases left in between. There are 15 residues in the CDR3.

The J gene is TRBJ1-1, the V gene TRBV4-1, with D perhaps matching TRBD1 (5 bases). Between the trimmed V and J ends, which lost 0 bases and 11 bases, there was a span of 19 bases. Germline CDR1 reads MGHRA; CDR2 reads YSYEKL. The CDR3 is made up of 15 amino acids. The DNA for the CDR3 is TGCGCCAGCAGCCAAGATAGCAGGTGGGAGGGGTACGCTTTCTTT. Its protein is CASSQDSRWEGYAFF.

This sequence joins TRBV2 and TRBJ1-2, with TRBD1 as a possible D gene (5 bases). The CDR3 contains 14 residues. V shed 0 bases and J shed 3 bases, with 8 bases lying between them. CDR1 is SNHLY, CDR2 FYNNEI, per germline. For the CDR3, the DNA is TGTGCCAGCAGTGAAGCGGACATCTACTATGGCTACACCTTC. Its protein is CASSEADIYYGYTF.

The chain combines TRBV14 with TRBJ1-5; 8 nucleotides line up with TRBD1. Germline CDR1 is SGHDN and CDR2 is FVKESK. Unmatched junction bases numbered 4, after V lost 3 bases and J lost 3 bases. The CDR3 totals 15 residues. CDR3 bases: TGTGCCAGCAGCCACGGACAGGGATTCAATCAGCCCCAGCATTTT. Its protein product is CASSHGQGFNQPQHF.

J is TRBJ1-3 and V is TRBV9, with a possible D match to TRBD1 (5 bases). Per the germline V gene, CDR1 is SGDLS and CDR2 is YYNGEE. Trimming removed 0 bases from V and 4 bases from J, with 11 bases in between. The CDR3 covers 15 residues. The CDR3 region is CASSVAEGPGNTIYF. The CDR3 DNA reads TGTGCCAGCAGCGTAGCGGAGGGGCCGGGAAACACCATATATTTT.